This section outlines one T cell receptor beta chain sequence together with its context. Recovery among Cohort 3 donors was established by two negative PCRs, clearance, or symptom resolution. The repertoire was sequenced with immunoSEQ multiplex PCR; TCRdb's copy has only in-frame clones and lacks some. The repertoire includes 200,000 to 250,000 clones, 82% of them detected once, and over 12% sits in the top ten. The sample originates from a study of blood T cell repertoires in COVID-19. Study details: T cells, B-cell-depleted T cells, or PBMCs provided the cDNA or gDNA that served as material.

This CDR3 is built from 15 residues. From germline, CDR1 is KGHSH and CDR2 LQKENI. J lost 6 bases, V lost 3 bases, and 3 bases had no gene match. V and J are TRBV18 and TRBJ2-3, with TRBD2 matching over 13 bases. The clonotype originates from a man aged 35-49 years who had recovered from COVID-19. Sequenced: PBMCs or T cells enriched from blood (not recorded which). The CDR3 is CASSPGTSGDDTQYF. In DNA, the CDR3 is TGTGCCAGCTCACCCGGGACTAGCGGGGATGATACGCAGTATTTT.